This T cell receptor beta chain stems from a study of blood T cell repertoires in COVID-19 (TCRdb year 2020). Some background on the complete study: Collaborator samples came from the United States, Italy and Spain and covered acute and convalescent phases of COVID-19. Where available, HLA class I and class II types were obtained from metadata supplied by the sample provider rather than from assay-based typing. The material from the prospective study consisted of cDNA or gDNA derived from T cells, B-cell-depleted T cells, or PBMCs. Deeply sampled blood TCRbeta repertoires from subjects exposed to, actively infected with, or recovered from COVID-19 were included in the dataset. Samples came from the ongoing ImmuneRACE study (first 160 participants) plus 1,254 subjects from 6 global collaborators. A de-identified subject ID, COVID-19 status, age in years and sex were almost always included in the sample metadata. The repertoires were made available in a free public database intended to serve as a resource for research on the immune response to SARS-CoV-2.

Collaborating institutions collected whole blood in K2EDTA tubes following their own protocols. For TCRbeta analysis, collaborators shipped samples as frozen whole blood, isolated PBMCs, or DNA extracted from either of those sample types. Beyond this particular receptor, the publication reports: Clinical and demographic metadata were provided uncurated, with the amount varying by source and participant.

V is clipped by 6 bases and J by 3 bases, and the sequence between their germline boundaries is 9 bases long. Inclusive of the bounding cysteine and phenylalanine, the CDR3 is 13 residues long. The only DNA kept is the CDR3, 39 bases in frame from the first base. In the germline V gene, CDR1 corresponds to MNHEY and CDR2 to SVGAGI. The immunoSEQ Assay, a bias-controlled multiplex PCR, was used to amplify TCRbeta CDR3 regions from genomic DNA. In the paper's pipeline: The number of nucleated cells in each sample was estimated from the amplification of reference gene primers within the assay. To quantify the absolute abundance of each unique TCRbeta CDR3 rearrangement, sequence reads were collapsed and filtered. For each sample, productive Simpson clonality was calculated as the square root of Simpson's diversity index over productive rearrangements. TCRdb provides this immuneACCESS table in a form limited to in-frame rearrangements. Some clones are lacking; in checked studies, under half of them reflect an unresolved V gene, and why the rest are absent is not known. The D gene and trimming were derived from the DNA, and the V and J assignments and clone size from that table. The sample has 45,000 to 65,000 clones on record, roughly 90% of them singletons. Roughly 3.9% of the sample goes to the ten largest clones.

About this clone: Its recognized antigen is unknown. No base qualities exist here, and no much larger clone lies one base off it.

The chain employs TRBV6-5 and TRBJ1-5, with no confident D gene call. This sequence originates from a man aged 50 to 59 with acute or convalescent COVID-19. Sequencing input: peripheral blood. The CDR3 is CASRNEANQPQHF. The sequenced DNA: TGTGCCAGCAGAAATGAGGCCAATCAGCCCCAGCATTTT.